A single sample gave rise to the 21 T cell receptor beta chains below, sequenced in a study of glioma-infiltrating T cells. The iRepertoire nested amplicon-rescue multiplex PCR amplified TCR alpha and beta CDR3s from RNA. A single record per CDR3 protein comes from TCRdb applying MiXCR to the multiplex PCR reads. This sample has 95,000 to 110,000 distinct CDR3 sequences; 29% occur once, and the top ten carry 44%. Sequenced input: glioma tissue, nonneoplastic brain tissue, or PBMCs (not recorded which). Receptors originate from a human donor with low-grade glioma or glioblastoma, undergoing nonglioma brain surgery, or in good health (not recorded which).

A remark on this clonotype: Since the CDR3 does not end with the conserved phenylalanine or tryptophan, this likely comes from a read error. The V and J genes are TRBV6-1 and TRBJ2-5; no clear D gene. The CDR3 sequence is 13 residues long. The ends were cut back, 9 bases at V and 4 bases at J, with 15 bases in the middle. CDR1 is MNHNS and CDR2 is SASEGT in the germline V gene. This chain's CDR3 is CARGLSFGETQYL. CDR3 in DNA: TGTGCCAGAGGTTTATCCTTCGGAGAGACCCAGTACCTC.

Turning to this clonotype: At one end the junction does not follow the germline gene, possibly because of a read error. The rearrangement links TRBV6-6 to TRBJ2-7; D gene ambiguous. The CDR3 is 11 amino acids. The V gene's germline CDR1 is MNHNY and CDR2 SVGAGI (reference sequence). The CDR3 reads CAGSICYEQYF. The CDR3, as DNA: TGTGCCGGCAGTATTTGCTACGAGCAGTACTTC.

Points on this clonotype: A much larger clone differs from this one at a single base, so this may be a read error. The J gene is TRBJ2-3, the V gene TRBV2, with 10 bases identical to TRBD1. The V gene's germline CDR1 is SNHLY and CDR2 FYNNEI. The CDR3 consists of 16 residues. Trimming cost V 4 bases and J 4 bases; bases outside gene matches: 8. The DNA of the CDR3 is TGTGCCAGCAGTGGGGACAGGGGCTTCATCGCAGATACGCAGTATTTT. This gives the protein CASSGDRGFIADTQYF.

In the case of this clonotype: A clone one base away is much larger, so this may be a read error. V usage is TRBV6-2 or TRBV6-3 and J usage is TRBJ1-1; D gene unclear. CDR3 length: 14 amino acids. The germline CDR1 and CDR2 sequences are MNHEY and SVGEGT. CDR3 amino acids: CAGSSHPRESEAFF. Written as DNA, the CDR3 is TGTGCCGGCAGCTCCCACCCAAGAGAGAGTGAAGCTTTCTTT.

A note on this clonotype: A much more abundant neighbour one base away suggests this may be a read error. CDR3 nucleotide sequence: TGTGCCTCCCATACGCCGGGGGGGTACACAGATACGCAGTATTTT. Protein product: CASHTPGGYTDTQYF. The chain joins TRBV7-2 to TRBJ2-3; 8 nucleotides agree with TRBD2. V shed 11 bases and J 2 bases; nucleotides not matched to a gene: 12. The germline V gene has CDR1 SGHTA and CDR2 FQGNSA. CDR3 length equals 15 residues.

This clonotype has a count of ten or more. The chain recombines TRBV27 with TRBJ1-5; 7 nucleotides line up with TRBD1. The germline V gene has CDR1 MNHEY and CDR2 SMNVEV (reference sequence). Germline trimming cut 5 bases from V and 4 bases from J; bases unmatched to any gene: 5. The CDR3 spans 14 residues. The CDR3 protein is CASSMTGSNQPQHF. DNA of the CDR3: TGTGCCAGCAGTATGACAGGGTCGAATCAGCCCCAGCATTTT.

At least ten counts were recorded for this clonotype. V is TRBV3-1 and J is TRBJ2-5; 7 bases line up with TRBD1. The J segment lost 7 bases and the V segment lost 4 bases, leaving 6 bases of the junction unmatched. This CDR3 has 13 residues. CDR1 LGHDT and CDR2 YNNKEL come from the germline V gene (reference sequence). The CDR3 region is CASSLLQGRTQYF. DNA of the CDR3: TGTGCCAGCAGCCTTCTACAGGGGAGGACCCAGTACTTC.

At least ten counts were recorded for this clonotype. The chain links TRBV6-1 to TRBJ2-1; the D is unclear. V shed 8 bases and J shed 7 bases, with 18 bases lying between them. In germline, CDR1 is MNHNS, CDR2 SASEGT. The CDR3 runs to 14 residues. This CDR3 is CASLGSFMGNEQFF. CDR3 DNA: TGTGCCAGCCTCGGATCCTTCATGGGAAATGAGCAGTTCTTC.

About this clonotype itself: Mismatch with germline at one junction end may stem from a read error. The J gene is TRBJ2-5, the V gene TRBV11-2, with D possibly called TRBD1 or TRBD2 (6 bases each). Germline loops: CDR1 SGHAT, CDR2 FQNNGV. This CDR3 is built from 13 residues. DNA of the CDR3: TGTGCCAGCAGCTGGGGGGCGAGAGAGACACAGTACTTC. Translating gives CASSWGARETQYF.

This clonotype came up many times. This sequence joins TRBV19 and TRBJ1-1; a weak D match, TRBD1 (5 bases). The germline CDR1 and CDR2 sequences are LNHDA and SQIVND (reference sequence). Trimming pared 0 bases from V and 4 bases from J, leaving 9 bases between. There are 14 residues in the CDR3. The CDR3 coding sequence is TGTGCCAGTAGTATAGATGGGGGGGGCACTGAAGCTTTCTTT. It is translated as CASSIDGGGTEAFF. Combining the CDR3 with reference TRBV19 and TRBJ1-1 gives the whole variable domain DGGITQSPKYLFRKEGQNVTLSCEQNLNHDAMYWYRQDPGQGLRLIYYSQIVNDFQKGDIAEGYSVSREKKESFPLTVTSAQKNPTAFYLCASSIDGGGTEAFFGQGTRLTVV.

As concerns this clonotype: One junction end does not reproduce the germline sequence, and a read error may be involved. This chain joins TRBV5-4 and TRBJ1-2, with TRBD1 identical over 8 bases. This CDR3 has 16 amino acids. CDR1 is SGHNT and CDR2 is YYREEE in the germline V gene (reference sequence). CDR3 sequence (DNA): TGTGCCAGCAGCTCCGGGACAGGAGAAACTAACTATGGATACACCTTC. Amino acid sequence: CASSSGTGETNYGYTF.

V gene TRBV18 combines with J gene TRBJ2-3; D call uncertain. Per germline, CDR1 KGHSH and CDR2 LQKENI. The CDR3 is 15 amino acids. V gave up 3 bases and J gave up 3 bases, with 13 bases separating them. The CDR3 region has the DNA TGTGCCAGCTCACCTTTAAGTCTGGGTACAGATACGCAGTATTTT. Translation: CASSPLSLGTDTQYF.

This clonotype was counted many times. The rearrangement links TRBV20-1 to TRBJ2-7; unclear D gene. The CDR3 is 12 residues long. Trimming took 5 bases from V and 7 from J, leaving 15 bases between them. The germline gives CDR1 DFQATT, CDR2 SNEGSKA (reference sequence). The CDR3 DNA reads TGCAGTGCTCCCGAGTCTGCTGGGGAGCAGTACTTC. Protein product: CSAPESAGEQYF.

This clonotype was counted at least ten times. V usage is TRBV19 and J usage is TRBJ1-5; D remains unclear. The CDR3 is 13 residues long. Per the germline V gene, CDR1 is LNHDA and CDR2 is SQIVND (reference sequence). V was pared by 0 bases and J by 3 bases, with 3 bases between. Here the CDR3 DNA reads TGTGCCAGTAGTATAGAGAACAATCAGCCCCAGCATTTT. Translation: CASSIENNQPQHF.

This clonotype was seen many times. The chain employs TRBV28 and TRBJ2-1; possibly TRBD2 for D (5 bases). The germline gives CDR1 MDHEN, CDR2 SYDVKM. The ends were cut back, 6 bases at V and 8 bases at J, with 8 bases in the middle. The CDR3 loop spans 11 amino acids. CDR3 bases: TGTGCCAGCAGGGCGGAGGATGAGCAGTTCTTC. Protein: CASRAEDEQFF.

On this clonotype itself: This may stem from a read error, because a much larger clone lies one nucleotide away. The CDR3, as DNA: TGTGCCAGCAGCTCTGAGACAGGGCTGAACACTGAAGCTTTCTTT. Amino acids: CASSSETGLNTEAFF. This chain joins TRBV5-4 and TRBJ1-1; 7 bases fit TRBD1. The CDR3 is 15 residues long. J gave up 0 bases and V 3 bases, and 5 bases lay outside the gene matches. Per the germline V gene, CDR1 is SGHNT and CDR2 is YYREEE (reference sequence).

This clonotype was recorded a few times. This chain uses TRBV7-9 with TRBJ2-5; 7 nucleotides match TRBD2. The CDR3 extends over 15 amino acids. Germline values: CDR1 SEHNR, CDR2 FQNEAQ (reference sequence). The trim removed 5 bases at V and 3 bases at J, leaving 9 bases unmatched. As DNA, the CDR3 is TGTGCCAGCAGCCAGTCCGGGACTACCGAAGAGACCCAGTACTTC. This translates into CASSQSGTTEETQYF.

This clonotype has at least ten counts. V is TRBV6-1 and J is TRBJ1-6, with a tentative D call TRBD1 (5 bases). The ends were cut back, 5 bases at V and 9 bases at J, with 20 bases in the middle. This CDR3 spans 16 amino acids. Germline V gene data show CDR1 as MNHNS and CDR2 as SASEGT. The CDR3 DNA follows: TGTGCCAGCAGTCGCGGGACTGACCCTGGTAGTTCACCCCTCCACTTT. This sequence encodes CASSRGTDPGSSPLHF.

In DNA form, the CDR3 reads TGCGCCAGCAGCGCCCGACCAGGGAGCAATCAGCCCCAGCATTTT. Translated, it gives CASSARPGSNQPQHF. The genes are TRBV5-1 and TRBJ1-5, with a weak D call TRBD1 (5 bases). Germline V gives CDR1 SGHRS, CDR2 YFSETQ. CDR3 length: 15 amino acids. V lost 4 bases to trimming and J lost 1 base, with 12 bases between them.

Only one count was recorded for this clonotype. A read error is possible here, since a much larger clone lies one base away. This chain joins TRBV20-1 and TRBJ2-7; no clear D. The V and J ends lost 6 bases and 3 bases respectively, with 15 bases between them. CDR3 length equals 13 residues. In germline, CDR1 is DFQATT, CDR2 SNEGSKA (reference sequence). The CDR3 spells CSARCDKDYEQYF. As DNA, the CDR3 is TGCAGTGCAAGGTGCGACAAGGACTACGAGCAGTACTTC.

At least ten counts were recorded for this clonotype. The V call is TRBV16, the J call TRBJ2-1; D possibly matches TRBD1 or TRBD2 (6 bases each). The CDR3 runs to 13 residues. The V and J ends lost 2 bases and 7 bases respectively, with 9 bases between them. Germline lookup yields CDR1 KGHSY and CDR2 FQNENV. The CDR3: CASSQRGDNEQFF. For the CDR3, the DNA is TGTGCCAGCAGCCAAAGGGGGGATAATGAGCAGTTCTTC.